The TCR beta chain described here comes from a study of patients and donors after allogeneic stem cell transplantation. Unmatched junction bases numbered 7, after V lost 4 bases and J lost 7 bases. CDR1 SGHNT and CDR2 YYREEE come from the germline V gene (reference sequence). This CDR3 region has 15 residues. From the RT-PCR reads, TCRdb called clonotypes with MiXCR, one entry per CDR3 protein. The sample comprises fewer than 500,000 distinct CDR3 sequences, roughly 16% of which are singletons, and 7.2% rests with the top ten. This receptor was identified in a human donor who was either an allogeneic HSCT recipient or a stem cell or donor lymphocyte infusion donor (not recorded which). It is not recorded whose cells these are; they may come from a transplant donor. Sequencing used blood, either unsorted or a sorted T cell fraction (not recorded which). J is TRBJ2-2 and V is TRBV5-4; 10 bases agree with TRBD1. The CDR3 nucleotides are TGTGCCAGCAGCCTTGGACAGGGGGGAATCGGGGAGCTGTTTTTT. Translation gives CASSLGQGGIGELFF.